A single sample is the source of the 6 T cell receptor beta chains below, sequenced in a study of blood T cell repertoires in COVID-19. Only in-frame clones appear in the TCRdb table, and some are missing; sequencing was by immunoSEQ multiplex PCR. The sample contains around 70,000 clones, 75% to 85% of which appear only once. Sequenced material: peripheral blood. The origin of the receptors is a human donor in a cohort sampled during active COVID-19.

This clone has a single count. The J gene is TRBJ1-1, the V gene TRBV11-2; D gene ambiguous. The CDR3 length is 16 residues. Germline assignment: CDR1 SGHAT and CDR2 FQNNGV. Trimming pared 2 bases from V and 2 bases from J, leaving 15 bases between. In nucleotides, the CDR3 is TGTGCCAGCAGCTTAAGGTTCGGCCAGGTCAACACTGAAGCTTTCTTT. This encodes CASSLRFGQVNTEAFF.

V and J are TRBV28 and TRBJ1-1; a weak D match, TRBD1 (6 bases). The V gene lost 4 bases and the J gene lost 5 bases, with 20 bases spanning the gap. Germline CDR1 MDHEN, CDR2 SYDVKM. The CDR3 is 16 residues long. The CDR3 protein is CASSSPRTGTGTEAFF. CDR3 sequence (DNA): TGTGCCAGCAGTTCCCCCCGCACAGGGACGGGAACTGAAGCTTTCTTT.

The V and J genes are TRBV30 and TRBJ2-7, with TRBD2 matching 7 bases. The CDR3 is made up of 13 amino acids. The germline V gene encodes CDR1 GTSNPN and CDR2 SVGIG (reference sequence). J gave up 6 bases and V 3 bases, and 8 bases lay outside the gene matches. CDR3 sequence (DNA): TGTGCCTGGAGAGCGGGATCACACGGCGAGCAGTACTTC. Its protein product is CAWRAGSHGEQYF.

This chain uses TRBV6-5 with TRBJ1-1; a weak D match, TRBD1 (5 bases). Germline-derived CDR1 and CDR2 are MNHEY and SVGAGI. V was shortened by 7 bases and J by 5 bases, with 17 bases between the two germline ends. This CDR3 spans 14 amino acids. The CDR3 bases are TGTGCCAGCACCCCAGGGTGGGTGGGGACTGAAGCTTTCTTT. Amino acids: CASTPGWVGTEAFF.

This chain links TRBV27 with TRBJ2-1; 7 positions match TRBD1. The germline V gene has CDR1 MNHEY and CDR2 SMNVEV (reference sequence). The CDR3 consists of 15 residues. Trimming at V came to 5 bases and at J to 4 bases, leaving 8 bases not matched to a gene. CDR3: CASSLTGTVYNEQFF. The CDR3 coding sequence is TGTGCCAGCAGTCTAACCGGGACAGTTTACAATGAGCAGTTCTTC.

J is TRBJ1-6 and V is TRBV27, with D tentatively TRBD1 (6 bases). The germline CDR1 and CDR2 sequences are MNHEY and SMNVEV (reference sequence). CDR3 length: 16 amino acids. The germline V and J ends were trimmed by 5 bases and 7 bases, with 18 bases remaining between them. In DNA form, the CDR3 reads TGTGCCAGCAGTCCTCCGGGGGGGCGTGTAAATTCACCCCTCCACTTT. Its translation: CASSPPGGRVNSPLHF.